This T cell receptor (beta chain) was obtained from a study of T cells in Graves' hyperthyroidism and ophthalmopathy. Overall study: Sampling of peripheral blood happened at initial diagnosis, prior to any treatment.

This clonotype has a count of ten or more. Germline CDR1 and CDR2: PRHDT and FYEKMQ (reference sequence). CDR3 length equals 15 residues. The V gene end was trimmed by 3 bases and the J gene end by 4 bases; junction bases not matched to a gene: 5. The investigators amplified TCR beta CDR3 regions from RNA transcripts. The HTBI primer set drove a first-round RT-PCR of the TCR CDR3. TCRdb redid the calling of the multiplex PCR reads with MiXCR, one entry per CDR3 protein. Among about 580,000 distinct CDR3 sequences listed, approximately 15% were seen once. Sample: blood. The receptor comes from a woman younger than 45 with Graves' hyperthyroidism that later progressed to Graves' ophthalmopathy. The chain is built from TRBV13 and TRBJ2-2; 7 nucleotides match TRBD2. DNA for the CDR3: TGTGCCAGCAGCTTCCAGCGGGAAATCACCGGGGAGCTGTTTTTT. Its translation is CASSFQREITGELFF. The full variable domain, with the rest looked up from reference TRBV13 and TRBJ2-2, is AAGVIQSPRHLIKEKRETATLKCYPIPRHDTVYWYQQGPGQDPQFLISFYEKMQSDKGSIPDRFSAQQFSDYHSELNMSSLELGDSALYFCASSFQREITGELFFGEGSRLTVL.